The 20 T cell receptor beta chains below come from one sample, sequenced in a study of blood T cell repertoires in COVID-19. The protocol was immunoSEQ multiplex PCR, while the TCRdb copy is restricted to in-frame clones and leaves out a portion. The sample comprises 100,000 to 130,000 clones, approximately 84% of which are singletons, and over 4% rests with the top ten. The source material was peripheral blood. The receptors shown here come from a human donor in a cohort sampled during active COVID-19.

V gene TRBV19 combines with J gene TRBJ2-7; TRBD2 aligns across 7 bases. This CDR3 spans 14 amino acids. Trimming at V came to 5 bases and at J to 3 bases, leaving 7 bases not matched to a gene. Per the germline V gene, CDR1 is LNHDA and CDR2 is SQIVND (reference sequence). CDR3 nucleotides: TGTGCCAGTAGTCGAGGCGCGGGAGTCTACGAGCAGTACTTC. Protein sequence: CASSRGAGVYEQYF. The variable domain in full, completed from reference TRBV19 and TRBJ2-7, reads DGGITQSPKYLFRKEGQNVTLSCEQNLNHDAMYWYRQDPGQGLRLIYYSQIVNDFQKGDIAEGYSVSREKKESFPLTVTSAQKNPTAFYLCASSRGAGVYEQYFGPGTRLTVT.

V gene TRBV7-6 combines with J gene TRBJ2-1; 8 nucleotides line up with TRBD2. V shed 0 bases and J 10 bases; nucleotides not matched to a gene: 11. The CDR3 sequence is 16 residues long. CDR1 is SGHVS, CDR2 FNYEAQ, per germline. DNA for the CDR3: TGTGCCAGCAGCTTAGCCGGGAGCGGGAGTTTTCAGGAGCAGTTCTTC. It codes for CASSLAGSGSFQEQFF.

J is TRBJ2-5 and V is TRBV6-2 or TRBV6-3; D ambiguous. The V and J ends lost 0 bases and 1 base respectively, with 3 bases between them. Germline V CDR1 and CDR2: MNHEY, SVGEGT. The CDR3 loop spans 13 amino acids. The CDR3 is CASSYSFQETQYF. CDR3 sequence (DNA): TGTGCCAGCAGTTACTCCTTCCAAGAGACCCAGTACTTC.

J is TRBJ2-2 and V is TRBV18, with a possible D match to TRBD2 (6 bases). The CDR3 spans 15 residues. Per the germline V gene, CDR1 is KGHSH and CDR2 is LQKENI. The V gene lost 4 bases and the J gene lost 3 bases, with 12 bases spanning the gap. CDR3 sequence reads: CASSLTGGDTGELFF. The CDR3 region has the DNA TGTGCCAGCTCACTCACCGGGGGAGACACCGGGGAGCTGTTTTTT.

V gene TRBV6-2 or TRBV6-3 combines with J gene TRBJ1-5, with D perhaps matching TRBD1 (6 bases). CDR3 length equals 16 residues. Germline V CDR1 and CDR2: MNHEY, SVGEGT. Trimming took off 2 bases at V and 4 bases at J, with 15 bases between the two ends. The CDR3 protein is CASSYQGLGGNQPQHF. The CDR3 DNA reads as TGTGCCAGCAGTTACCAGGGTTTAGGGGGAAATCAGCCCCAGCATTTT.

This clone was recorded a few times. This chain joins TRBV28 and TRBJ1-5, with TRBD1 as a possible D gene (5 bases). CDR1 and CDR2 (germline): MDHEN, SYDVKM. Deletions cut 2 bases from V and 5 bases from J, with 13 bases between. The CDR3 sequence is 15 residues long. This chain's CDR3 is CASSLLQGDHQPQHF. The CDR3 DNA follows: TGTGCCAGCAGTTTACTCCAGGGTGATCATCAGCCCCAGCATTTT.

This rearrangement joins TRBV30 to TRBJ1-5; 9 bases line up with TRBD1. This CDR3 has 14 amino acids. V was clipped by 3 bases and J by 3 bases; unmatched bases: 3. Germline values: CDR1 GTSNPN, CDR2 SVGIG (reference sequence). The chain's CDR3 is CAWRGTGNNQPQHF. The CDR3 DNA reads TGTGCCTGGAGGGGGACAGGGAACAATCAGCCCCAGCATTTT. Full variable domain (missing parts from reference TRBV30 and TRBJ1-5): SQTIHQWPATLVQPVGSPLSLECTVEGTSNPNLYWYRQAAGRGLQLLFYSVGIGQISSEVPQNLSASRPQDRQFILSSKKLLLSDSGFYLCAWRGTGNNQPQHFGDGTRLSIL.

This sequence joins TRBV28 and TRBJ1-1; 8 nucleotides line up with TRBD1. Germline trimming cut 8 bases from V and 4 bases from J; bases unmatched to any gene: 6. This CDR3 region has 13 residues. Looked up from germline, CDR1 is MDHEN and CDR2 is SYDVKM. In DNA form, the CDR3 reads TGTGCCAGCCTGGGACAGGTGACCACTGAAGCTTTCTTT. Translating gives CASLGQVTTEAFF.

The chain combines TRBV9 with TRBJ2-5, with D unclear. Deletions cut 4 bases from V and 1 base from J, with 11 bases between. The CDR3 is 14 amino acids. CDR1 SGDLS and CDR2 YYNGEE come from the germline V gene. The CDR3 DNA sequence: TGTGCCAGCAGCCCTATGACATTCCAAGAGACCCAGTACTTC. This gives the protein CASSPMTFQETQYF. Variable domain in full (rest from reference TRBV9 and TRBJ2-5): DSGVTQTPKHLITATGQRVTLRCSPRSGDLSVYWYQQSLDQGLQFLIQYYNGEERAKGNILERFSAQQFPDLHSELNLSSLELGDSALYFCASSPMTFQETQYFGPGTRLLVL.

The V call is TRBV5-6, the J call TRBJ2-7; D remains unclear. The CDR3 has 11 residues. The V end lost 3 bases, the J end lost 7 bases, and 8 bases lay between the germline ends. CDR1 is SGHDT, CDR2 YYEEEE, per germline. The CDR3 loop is CASSSFGEQYF. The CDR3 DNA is TGTGCCAGCAGCTCGTTCGGGGAGCAGTACTTC.

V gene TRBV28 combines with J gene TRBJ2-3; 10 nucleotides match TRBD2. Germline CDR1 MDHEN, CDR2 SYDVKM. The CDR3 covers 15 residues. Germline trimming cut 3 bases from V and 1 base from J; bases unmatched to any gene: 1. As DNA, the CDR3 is TGTGCCAGCAGTTTTCTAGCGGGAGGCACAGATACGCAGTATTTT. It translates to CASSFLAGGTDTQYF.

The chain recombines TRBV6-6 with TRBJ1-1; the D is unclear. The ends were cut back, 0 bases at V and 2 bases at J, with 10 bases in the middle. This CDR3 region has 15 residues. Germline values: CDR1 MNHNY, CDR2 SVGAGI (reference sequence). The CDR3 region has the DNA TGTGCCAGCAGTTACTCGGGTGCGGCTAACACTGAAGCTTTCTTT. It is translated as CASSYSGAANTEAFF.

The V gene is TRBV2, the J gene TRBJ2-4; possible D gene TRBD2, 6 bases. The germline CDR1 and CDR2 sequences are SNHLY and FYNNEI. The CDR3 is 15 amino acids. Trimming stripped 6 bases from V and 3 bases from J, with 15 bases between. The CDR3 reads CASSSDGGGKNIQYF. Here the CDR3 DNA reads TGTGCCAGCAGCTCAGATGGGGGAGGCAAAAACATTCAGTACTTC.

In nucleotides, the CDR3 is TGTGCCAGCAGCCGACAGGGGGTGGATGGCTACACCTTC. The encoded protein is CASSRQGVDGYTF. The V and J genes are TRBV2 and TRBJ1-2; 9 bases map to TRBD1. CDR3 length: 13 residues. In germline, CDR1 is SNHLY, CDR2 FYNNEI. V dropped 6 bases and J dropped 6; count of bases not matched to a gene: 5.

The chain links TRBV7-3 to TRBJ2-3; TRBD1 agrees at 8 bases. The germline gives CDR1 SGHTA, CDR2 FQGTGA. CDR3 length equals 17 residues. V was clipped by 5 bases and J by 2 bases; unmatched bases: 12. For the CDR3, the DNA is TGTGCCAGCAGCCCTAAACCCAGGACAGGGCCCACAGATACGCAGTATTTT. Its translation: CASSPKPRTGPTDTQYF.

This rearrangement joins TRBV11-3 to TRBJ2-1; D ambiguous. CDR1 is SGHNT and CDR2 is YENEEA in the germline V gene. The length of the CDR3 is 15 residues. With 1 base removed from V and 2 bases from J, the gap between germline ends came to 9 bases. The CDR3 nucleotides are TGTGCCAGCAGCTTAGGCACTACTACCTACAATGAGCAGTTCTTC. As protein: CASSLGTTTYNEQFF.

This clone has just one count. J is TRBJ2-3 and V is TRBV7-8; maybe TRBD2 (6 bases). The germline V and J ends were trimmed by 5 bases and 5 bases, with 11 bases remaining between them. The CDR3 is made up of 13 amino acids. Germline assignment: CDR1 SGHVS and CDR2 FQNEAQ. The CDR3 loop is CASSPPAGDTQYF. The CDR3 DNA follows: TGTGCCAGCAGCCCACCAGCGGGAGATACGCAGTATTTT. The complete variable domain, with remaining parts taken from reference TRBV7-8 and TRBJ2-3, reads GAGVSQSPRYKVAKRGQDVALRCDPISGHVSLFWYQQALGQGPEFLTYFQNEAQLDKSGLPSDRFFAERPEGSVSTLKIQRTQQEDSAVYLCASSPPAGDTQYFGPGTRLTVL.

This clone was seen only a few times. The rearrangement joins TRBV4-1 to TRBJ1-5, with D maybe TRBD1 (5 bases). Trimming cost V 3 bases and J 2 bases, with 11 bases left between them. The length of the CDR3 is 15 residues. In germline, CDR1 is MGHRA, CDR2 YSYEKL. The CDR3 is CASSQQAGGNQPQHF. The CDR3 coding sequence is TGCGCCAGCAGCCAGCAGGCGGGGGGCAATCAGCCCCAGCATTTT.

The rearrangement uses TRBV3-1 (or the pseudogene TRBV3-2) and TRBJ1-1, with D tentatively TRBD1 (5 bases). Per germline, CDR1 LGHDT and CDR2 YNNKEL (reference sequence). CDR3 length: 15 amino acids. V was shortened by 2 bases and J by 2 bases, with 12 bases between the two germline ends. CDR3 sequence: CASSQIQGGNTEAFF. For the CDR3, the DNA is TGTGCCAGCAGCCAAATTCAGGGAGGAAACACTGAAGCTTTCTTT.

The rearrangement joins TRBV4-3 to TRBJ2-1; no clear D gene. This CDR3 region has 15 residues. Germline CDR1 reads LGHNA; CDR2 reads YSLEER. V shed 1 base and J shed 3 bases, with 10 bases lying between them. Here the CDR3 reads CASSQGGNGYNEQFF. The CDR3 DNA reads TGCGCCAGCAGCCAAGGTGGTAACGGCTACAATGAGCAGTTCTTC.